This T cell receptor (beta chain) originates from a study of T cell changes during pregnancy in multiple sclerosis. Method: immunoSEQ multiplex PCR; TCRdb's copy keeps in-frame clones and lacks some. The table includes about 20,000 clones, just over 90% detected once. The germline V gene encodes CDR1 GTSNPN and CDR2 SVGIG (reference sequence). Trimming removed 5 bases at V and 1 base at J, with 11 bases between. This CDR3 spans 13 amino acids. The origin of this receptor is a female donor in good health, enrolled as a control in a pregnancy study. V usage is TRBV30 and J usage is TRBJ1-2, with a tentative D call TRBD1 (6 bases). Sample: CD4+ T cells from peripheral blood mononuclear cells, taken after pregnancy. The CDR3 here is CAWLGQINYGYTF. CDR3 sequence (DNA): TGTGCCTGGCTGGGACAAATTAACTATGGCTACACCTTC.